This note documents a single TCR beta chain sequence. Its antigen remains unknown. Primers included in the PCR were 60 Vbeta and 13 Jbeta primers. Profiling relied on immunoSEQ multiplex PCR, and the TCRdb table lists in-frame clones only, not all of them. Here the sample spans under 100,000 clones, under 80% being singletons. CDR1 is LGHNA, CDR2 YSLEER, per germline. The J segment lost 3 bases and the V segment lost 0 bases, leaving 7 bases of the junction unmatched. This CDR3 is built from 17 residues. The data stem from a study of cytomegalovirus exposure and HLA in healthy donors. Findings and caveats of the study: A later analysis associated 16,000 or so TCR beta sequences with HLA alleles at a 0.05 false discovery rate. Earlier analysis yielded a pattern in which most TCR beta V segments were productive about 87% or about 30% of the time. A reported reduction in N-insertions relative to the 666-donor mean was seen in an Asian-associated ancestry cluster in a later analysis.

The chain has TRBV4-3 and TRBJ2-2, with 7 bases lining up with TRBD2. This clonotype was sampled from a human donor in good health. What was sequenced was PBMCs. CDR3 DNA sequence: TGCGCCAGCAGCCAAGATTCGCCTAGCGGACACACCGGGGAGCTGTTTTTT. Amino acid sequence: CASSQDSPSGHTGELFF.